In its sample, the clone carrying this T cell receptor beta chain was seen a few times. The CDR3 consists of 15 residues. Trimming shortened V by 0 bases and J by 7 bases, and 12 bases separated the two germline ends. In the original analysis: Nucleated cell number was recorded as an estimate derived from reference gene primer amplification. TCRdb keeps only in-frame clones here, not all; method: immunoSEQ multiplex PCR. V and J calls and clone size are given by that table; D and trimming were obtained from the DNA. This sample carries approximately 280,000 clones, roughly 90% of them seen once, and the ten largest clones take about 4.2%. The source of the sample is a study of blood T cell repertoires in COVID-19. Study information: From the United States, Italy and Spain came samples of acute and convalescent COVID-19. Sources were T cells, B-cell-depleted T cells, or PBMCs; the material itself was cDNA or gDNA.

This TCR derives from a man aged 35 to 55 with acute or convalescent COVID-19. This chain connects TRBV23-1 to TRBJ2-2, with a possible D match to TRBD1 (5 bases). TRBV23-1 is given ORF status, its function remaining uncertain. The sample comprised peripheral blood. The CDR3 coding sequence is TGCGCCAGCAGTCAATCGAGACAGATTGACGGGGAGCTGTTTTTT. This sequence encodes CASSQSRQIDGELFF.